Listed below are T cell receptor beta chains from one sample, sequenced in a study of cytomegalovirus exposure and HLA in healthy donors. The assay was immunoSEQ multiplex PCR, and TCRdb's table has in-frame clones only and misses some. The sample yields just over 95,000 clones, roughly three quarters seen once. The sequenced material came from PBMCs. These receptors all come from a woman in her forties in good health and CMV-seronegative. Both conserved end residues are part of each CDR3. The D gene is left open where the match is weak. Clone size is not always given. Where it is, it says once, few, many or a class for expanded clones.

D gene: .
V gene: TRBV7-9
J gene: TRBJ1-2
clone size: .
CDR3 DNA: TGTGCCAGCAGCTTAGGTCCCTACGCAGGGGTCTATGGCTACACCTTC
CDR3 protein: CASSLGPYAGVYGYTF

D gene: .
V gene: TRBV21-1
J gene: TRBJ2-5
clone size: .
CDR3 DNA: TGTGCCAGCAGTACTGGGACTAGCGGGGGGTGGGAGACCCAGTACTTC
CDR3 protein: CASSTGTSGGWETQYF

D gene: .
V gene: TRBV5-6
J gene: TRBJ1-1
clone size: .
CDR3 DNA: TGTGCCAGCAGCCCGCTAATTAGACAGTATGAAGCTTTCTTT
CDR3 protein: CASSPLIRQYEAFF

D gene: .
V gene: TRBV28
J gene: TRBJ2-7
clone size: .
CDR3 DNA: TGTGCCAGCAGATCCGGGGTTGGCGAGCAGTACTTC
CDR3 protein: CASRSGVGEQYF

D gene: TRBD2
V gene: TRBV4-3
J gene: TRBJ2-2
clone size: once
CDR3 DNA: TGCGCCAGCAGCCCCCAGGGGCGGGGGGGCCGTCCCGGGGAGCTGTTTTTT
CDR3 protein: CASSPQGRGGRPGELFF

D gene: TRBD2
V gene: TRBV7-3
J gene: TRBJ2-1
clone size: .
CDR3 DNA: TGTGCCAGCAGCCCCGGGACTAGCGGGGCCTACAATGAGCAGTTCTTC
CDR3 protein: CASSPGTSGAYNEQFF

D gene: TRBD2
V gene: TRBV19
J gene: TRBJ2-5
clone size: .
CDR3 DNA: TGTGCCAGTAGTATGGGAGCGGGGGGGCCACGGGAGACCCAGTACTTC
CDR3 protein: CASSMGAGGPRETQYF

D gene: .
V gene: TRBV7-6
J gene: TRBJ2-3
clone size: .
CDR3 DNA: TGTGCCAGCAGCTTAGAAGGCGGGACTAGCACAGATACGCAGTATTTT
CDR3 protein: CASSLEGGTSTDTQYF

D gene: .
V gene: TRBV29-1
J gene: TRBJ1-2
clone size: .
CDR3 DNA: TGCAGCGTTGCAGATGGGGGAGGCTATGGCTACACCTTC
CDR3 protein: CSVADGGGYGYTF

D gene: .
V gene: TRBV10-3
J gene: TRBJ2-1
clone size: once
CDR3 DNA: TGTGCCAGCGAGACCCAGGGCAGTGAGCAGTTCTTC
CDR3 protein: CASETQGSEQFF

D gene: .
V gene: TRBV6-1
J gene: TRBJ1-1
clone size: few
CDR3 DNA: TGTGCCAGCAGTCTGGCAGGGCAGAACACTGAAGCTTTCTTT
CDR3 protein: CASSLAGQNTEAFF

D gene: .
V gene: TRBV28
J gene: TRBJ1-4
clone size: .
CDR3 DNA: TGTGCCAGCAGTTTAACTGGGGCGGGAGCTAATGAAAAACTGTTTTTT
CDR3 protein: CASSLTGAGANEKLFF

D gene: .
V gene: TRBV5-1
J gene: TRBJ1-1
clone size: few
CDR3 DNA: TGCGCCAGCAGCTTCCCGGACAGAGACGAAGCTTTCTTT
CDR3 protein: CASSFPDRDEAFF

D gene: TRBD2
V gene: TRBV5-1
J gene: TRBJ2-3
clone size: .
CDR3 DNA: TGCGCCAGCAGCTCCGCAGCGGGGACGGCAGATACGCAGTATTTT
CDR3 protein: CASSSAAGTADTQYF

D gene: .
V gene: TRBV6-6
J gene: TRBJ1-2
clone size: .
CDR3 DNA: TGTGCCAGCAGCACGGCAGCGAATGGCTACACCTTC
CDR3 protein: CASSTAANGYTF

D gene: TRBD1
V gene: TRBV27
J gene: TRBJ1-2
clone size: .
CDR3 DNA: TGTGCCAGCAGTCCCACCATTGAGGGGACAGGGGCCTATGGCTACACCTTC
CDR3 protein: CASSPTIEGTGAYGYTF

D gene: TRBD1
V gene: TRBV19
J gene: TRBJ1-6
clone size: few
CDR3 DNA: TGTGCCAGTAGTCGCTCCGGGACAGGGATTTATAATTCACCCCTCCACTTT
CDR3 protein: CASSRSGTGIYNSPLHF

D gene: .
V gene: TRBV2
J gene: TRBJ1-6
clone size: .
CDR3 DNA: TGTGCCAGCAGTGAGGGCAGGCCAGGGATATCATCACCCCTCCACTTT
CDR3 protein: CASSEGRPGISSPLHF

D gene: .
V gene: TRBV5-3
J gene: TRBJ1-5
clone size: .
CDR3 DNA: TGTGCCAGAAGCCCAGAGGGCGATAGTGATTTT
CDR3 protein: CARSPEGDSDF

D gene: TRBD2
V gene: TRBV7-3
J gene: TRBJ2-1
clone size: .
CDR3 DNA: TGTGCCAGCAGTCCGGGGGGGCCAACGTACAATGAGCAGTTCTTC
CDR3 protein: CASSPGGPTYNEQFF

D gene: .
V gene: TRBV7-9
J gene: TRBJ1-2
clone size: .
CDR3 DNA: TGTGCCAGCAGCTTGTTGGAGGGTTACTATGGCTACACCTTC
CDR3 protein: CASSLLEGYYGYTF

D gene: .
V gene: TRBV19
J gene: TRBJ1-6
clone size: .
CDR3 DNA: TGTGCCAGTAGTATAGGTAGCAGTAAGTCACCCCTCCACTTT
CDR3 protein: CASSIGSSKSPLHF